This T cell receptor (beta chain) is drawn from a study of cytomegalovirus exposure and HLA in healthy donors. The study's findings and limits: In a later analysis, a genetic analysis reported fewer productive-TCR N-insertions in an Asian-associated ancestry cluster than the cohort average. A likely sequencing artifact accounted for one observed cluster of highly shared sequence variants. In a later analysis, TCR association rates varied by HLA locus: DRB1 most, HLA-C fewest.

The primer mix had 60 Vbeta and 13 Jbeta primers. Repertoires were generated with immunoSEQ multiplex PCR, while TCRdb's copy carries only in-frame clones and drops some. Reported are some 120,000 clones; the ten largest clones contain about 2.2%. Sampled while nominally healthy, donors likely had unrecorded immune exposures. The CDR3 contains 14 residues. Trimming took off 6 bases at V and 1 base at J, with 10 bases between the two ends. Germline assignment: CDR1 LGHNT and CDR2 FRNRAP. About this clone itself: Its specificity is unknown.

This sequence joins TRBV12-5 and TRBJ2-1; D unclear. Sequencing was done on a sample of PBMCs. The TCR was taken from a man aged 40-49 years in good health and CMV-seronegative. The CDR3 DNA reads TGTGCTAGTGGATTAACTGAGTCCTACAATGAGCAGTTCTTC. It specifies CASGLTESYNEQFF.